This record covers a single T cell receptor (beta chain). Its antigen is still unknown. One base away there is no much larger clone; base qualities are not given. TCRbeta CDR3 regions were amplified from genomic DNA by means of the immunoSEQ Assay, a bias-controlled multiplex PCR. The authors' pipeline ran thus. Within the assay, amplification of reference gene primers was used to estimate how many nucleated cells each sample contained. To quantify the absolute abundance of each unique TCRbeta CDR3 rearrangement, sequence reads were collapsed and filtered. For each sample, productive Simpson clonality was calculated by taking the square root of Simpson's diversity index across productive rearrangements. Sourced from immuneACCESS, this table was stored by TCRdb with only in-frame sequences that have V and J called. A share of the clones is absent; for the studies checked, an unresolved V gene accounts for under half, and the remainder has no known explanation. The V and J calls and clone size are taken from that table; D and trimming were inferred from the DNA. This sample lists some 97,000 clones; 86% were detected once. Together, the top ten hold roughly 3% of the sample.

The data were taken from a study of blood T cell repertoires in COVID-19 (dated by TCRdb to about 2020). Background on the whole study: Samples from collaborators originated in the United States, Italy and Spain and spanned both the acute and convalescent phases of COVID-19. The material from the prospective study consisted of cDNA or gDNA derived from T cells, B-cell-depleted T cells, or PBMCs. The dataset comprised deeply sampled blood TCRbeta repertoires from subjects exposed to, actively infected with, or recovered from COVID-19. The repertoires were released in a freely available public database meant as a resource for research on the immune response to SARS-CoV-2. Samples were obtained from the ongoing ImmuneRACE study (first 160 participants) and from over 1,000 subjects provided by 6 global collaborators. The sample metadata nearly always contained a de-identified subject ID, COVID-19 status, age in years and sex. Where available, HLA class I and class II types were taken from metadata supplied by the sample provider and were not determined by assay-based typing.

Participants in the prospective study were aged roughly 18 to 100 years, lived in more than 20 United States geographic areas, and enrolled through a virtual design. To assign participants to cohorts, the prospective study relied on clinical history that participants themselves reported in a screening survey and a study questionnaire. Recovered participants in ImmuneRACE Cohort 3 were defined by two consecutive negative NP/OP PCR tests, clearance by a healthcare professional, or resolution of symptoms. In the prospective study, mobile phlebotomists collected whole blood, serum and a nasopharyngeal or oropharyngeal swab from each participant. Prospective study participants could optionally give additional blood draws and questionnaires over an approximately 2-month period. Before DNA extraction, blood samples from the prospective study were shipped at room temperature or frozen. The junction shows trimming of 5 bases on V and 1 base on J, plus 12 bases between the germline ends. From a lookup of the germline V gene, CDR1 and CDR2 are SGHAT and FQNNGV. The CDR3 runs 15 residues from the cysteine to the phenylalanine. Only the CDR3 DNA stays, 45 bases, in frame from base 1.

What the work shows at the level of the full study, not this receptor alone: Clinical and demographic metadata were provided uncurated, with the amount varying by source and participant.

The receptor comes from a woman aged 45-65 years who had recovered from COVID-19. Recombination linked TRBV11-2 to TRBJ1-5; a tentative D call is TRBD1 (6 bases match). Sequencing used PBMCs or T cells enriched from blood (not recorded which). Here the CDR3 is given as CASSPGTKSNQPQHF. The DNA sequence is TGTGCCAGCAGCCCTGGGACAAAAAGCAATCAGCCCCAGCATTTT.